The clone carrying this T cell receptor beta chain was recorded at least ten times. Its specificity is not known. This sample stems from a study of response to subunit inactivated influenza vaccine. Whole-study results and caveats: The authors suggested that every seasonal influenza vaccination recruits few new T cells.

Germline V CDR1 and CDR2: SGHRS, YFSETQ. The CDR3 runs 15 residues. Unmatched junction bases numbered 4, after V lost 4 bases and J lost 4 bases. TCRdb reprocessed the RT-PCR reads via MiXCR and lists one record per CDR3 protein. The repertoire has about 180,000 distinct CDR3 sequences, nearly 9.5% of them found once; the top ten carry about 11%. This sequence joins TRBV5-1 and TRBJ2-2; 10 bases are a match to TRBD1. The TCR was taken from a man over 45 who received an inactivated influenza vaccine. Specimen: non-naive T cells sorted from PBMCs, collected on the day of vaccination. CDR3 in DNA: TGCGCCAGCAGCAGACGGACAGGGGGCACCGGGGAGCTGTTTTTT. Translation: CASSRRTGGTGELFF. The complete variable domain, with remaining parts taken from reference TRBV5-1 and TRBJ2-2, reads KAGVTQTPRYLIKTRGQQVTLSCSPISGHRSVSWYQQTPGQGLQFLFEYFSETQRNKGNFPGRFSGRQFSNSRSEMNVSTLELGDSALYLCASSRRTGGTGELFFGEGSRLTVL.